This T cell receptor (beta chain) is from a study of cytomegalovirus exposure and HLA in healthy donors (dated by TCRdb to about 2017). Regarding the research as a whole: An earlier analysis of 587 of the donors reported over 250 Gb of sequence data and around 100 million unique TCR beta sequences obtained from about 179 million T cells. A later genetic analysis used genome-wide SNP genotypes for about three fifths of the roughly 700 donors, treating that subset as a discovery cohort. All discovery cohort repertoires had been generated using a single sequencing platform. Typing coverage differed by locus: A, B, C, DRB1 and DQB1 were typed in about 629-640 donors, DQA1 in 500 to 550, DPA1 in approximately 600, and DPB1 in around 440. Roughly 300 gigabases of sequencing data and 70 million to 85 million unique TCR sequences were included in an early release covering about 700 HLA-typed donors. Besides the first cohort of 500 to 700 subjects, a separate validation cohort made up of 90 to 150 different subjects was used. The aim of the study was to test whether cataloging public T cell receptors could identify signatures of past pathogen exposure. To predict cytomegalovirus infection status, the study combined high-throughput TCR immunosequencing, statistical association of individual TCRs with disease status, and machine learning. The genetic ancestry cluster associated with self-reported Caucasian donors included 80% to 90% of the 300 to 400 genotyped donors. Among about 390 genotyped donors of the cohort, an average of approximately 250,000 unique TCR beta nucleotide sequences were sequenced per donor, around 18% of them non-productive. Using immunosequencing, the study profiled T cell repertoires from 640 or so subjects and related those repertoires to cytomegalovirus serostatus. To study patterns of TCR occurrence, a later analysis re-analyzed previously published TCR beta repertoires from more than 550 donors and added high-resolution HLA genotyping. In the later analysis, no new phenotypic data were used to find candidate immune exposures; instead, reliance was placed on TCR beta sequences and their occurrence across donors. Donor age, sex, ethnicity and CMV serostatus were compiled together with the repertoire data. Several DR-DQ haplotypes were treated as single units for association and clustering because of strong linkage in the cohort. HLA typing included class I and class II loci at four-digit resolution. To decide whether each TCR beta V gene segment behaved as functional or pseudogenic, an earlier analysis of approximately 600 of the donors relied on high-throughput TCR beta sequencing. What the research found in general, with its limitations: A cluster of highly shared sequence variants was judged likely to be a technical artifact of the sequencing pipeline. The authors suggested that the approach could potentially be extended to other disease states and immunological phenotypes. For the cohort, immune exposure information was limited to CMV serostatus. Broadly in line with IMGT annotations, most TCR beta V segments showed up in productive rearrangements about 90% or about 30% of the time in an earlier analysis of around 600 of the donors. A later analysis found that HLA-associated TCR beta chains were more clonally expanded and had lower generation probabilities than equally common non-associated chains. HLA typing was unavailable for some donors at each locus, so association tests used only the typed subset. In a later genetic analysis, fewer N-insertions in productive TCRs were reported among donors in an Asian-associated ancestry cluster than the roughly 710-donor mean. According to a later analysis, parvovirus B19, influenza, CMV and Epstein-Barr virus appeared linked to several top co-occurrence clusters. Three of the identified cytomegalovirus-associated TCR beta chains were confirmed in vitro to be specific for cytomegalovirus antigens. Correlated functional status among segregating V segments might be attributable to linkage disequilibrium, but an unknown experimental factor could not be ruled out. In a later analysis, TCR association rates were found to vary across HLA loci, with the most associated TCRs seen for DRB1 alleles and the fewest for HLA-C alleles. A further reported finding was that TCR beta sequences accurately predicted the HLA-A and HLA-B alleles for most subjects in the first cohort. V-gene and J-gene trimming of TCR beta chains was associated with a missense DCLRE1C variant in a later genetic analysis, and the association was replicated in an independent cohort. Some IMGT-functional V segments, including TRBV6-2 and TRBV6-3, could not be distinguished by the 87-base-pair reads and were therefore excluded. Cytomegalovirus status was reported to be diagnosed by the classifier with high specificity and sensitivity in both the original and validation cohorts. Presence/absence analyses assumed roughly uniform sequencing depth across donors, an assumption that may not hold. Strong co-occurrence of HLA alleles, especially DR and DQ, made assigning TCR associations to individual alleles difficult. In this cohort, only TCR beta chains were sequenced, and detectable features were limited by the absence of alpha or paired-chain data. At a false discovery rate of 0.05, a later analysis linked approximately 18,000 TCR beta sequences to specific HLA alleles. Across donors, most TCR sequences were observed very rarely, whereas some public TCRs were present in many individuals. According to a later analysis, most CMV-associated TCR beta chains appeared to be HLA-restricted, and the HLA associations seemed to be driven largely by CMV exposure. In the study, around 150 TCR beta chains were listed as associated with cytomegalovirus. Because counts were too low, seventeen rarely observed V segments, including chromosome 9 orphons, were left out of the earlier analysis of 500 to 650 of the donors.

Looking up the germline V gene yields CDR1 SGHRS and CDR2 YFSETQ. Spanning cysteine to phenylalanine, the CDR3 consists of 15 amino acids. This entry keeps only the CDR3 DNA: 45 bases, framed from base 1. V ends up 4 bases short and J 0 bases short, with an unmatched junction base count of 6. The cohort comprised some 730 healthy bone marrow donors. All cohort members were sampled while nominally healthy, although unrecorded immune exposures were likely present. The donor tested CMV seronegative and was one of the 352 seronegative cohort members. A peripheral blood sample was collected from each donor, and TCR beta sequencing was performed on peripheral blood mononuclear cells. The Qiagen DNeasy Blood Extraction Kit was used to extract genomic DNA from the blood cell samples. Preparation of the library involved the immunoSEQ multiplex PCR assay. For the multiplex PCR, a mixture combining 60 forward primers for TCR Vbeta segments and 13 reverse primers for TCR Jbeta segments was used. A multiplex PCR assay on genomic DNA amplified the CDR3 region of rearranged TCR beta genes. The amplified TCR beta libraries were sequenced on the Illumina HiSeq System as 87-base-pair reads. The published analysis was carried out like this. A later analysis counted approximately 76 million unique TCR beta chains across the 640 or so repertoires, and 9 million to 14 million of these chains were shared by at least two donors. A nearest-neighbor algorithm error-corrected the raw reads and collapsed the reads into unique sequences, merging closely related sequences to remove PCR and sequencing errors. Alignment of CDR3 sequences to IMGT reference sequences was used to assign V, D and J gene segments. Each retained sequence needed at least a six-nucleotide match to both a V gene segment and a J gene segment. A rearrangement was called productive if the CDR3 had no stop codons and remained in frame with V and J, and every other rearrangement was called non-productive. Following IMGT convention, CDR3 was defined as the stretch from the second conserved V-encoded cysteine up to the conserved J-encoded phenylalanine. The earlier analysis of some 600 of the donors excluded sequences that lacked an unambiguous match to a single V gene segment. An earlier analysis of a few hundred of the donors called V segments functional above 56.7% productive rearrangements and segregating when the between-donor standard deviation exceeded 5%. A statistical classification framework was built to diagnose cytomegalovirus status from the catalog of TCR beta chain sequences. In a later analysis, TCR nucleotide sequences were compared against IMGT/GENE-DB human TR gene sequences so that V and J genes could be assigned. In a later analysis, CDR3 sequences and most-parsimonious VDJ recombination scenarios were assigned using the TCRdist pipeline. In a later analysis, every TCR beta chain was defined by the combination of its CDR3 amino acid sequence and its V-gene family, and reads without a unique V-gene family were dropped. To address suspected cross-contamination and a sequencing artifact, a later analysis removed around 590 highly shared, low-generation-probability nucleotide sequences. For each public chain, a later analysis derived a clonal expansion index from normalized ranks of inferred template counts within each repertoire. Generation probabilities in a later analysis came from a VDJ recombination model fitted to out-of-frame rearrangements, and those results were checked against IGoR. In a later analysis, hypergeometric tests were used to score TCR-TCR, TCR-HLA and TCR-CMV co-occurrence, with a repertoire-size bias correction applied to TCR pairs. A later analysis estimated false discovery rates by permuting HLA or CMV assignments 20 times. A later analysis grouped co-occurring TCRs with DBSCAN, adding TCRdist sequence similarity when clustering within HLA-allele-positive subsets. Repertoires with fewer than 30,000 or more than 120,000 public chains were left out of co-occurrence clustering, as were about five repertoires with anomalous nucleotide sharing. The clones in this table, taken by TCRdb from immuneACCESS, are in-frame only. Not every clone is retained; where verified, under half of the shortfall comes from an unresolved V gene, and the cause of the rest is unknown. The V and J calls and the clone size are those of that table, but D and trimming were determined from the DNA. For this sample the table gives under 200,000 clones, of which approximately 59% were detected only once. The ten largest clonotypes hold less than 3% of the sample.

This clone has just one count. It has no known antigen specificity. The sample holds no much larger clone one base away, and base qualities are not on file. Here the chain combines TRBV5-1 and TRBJ2-5, with 7 bases in between that match TRBD1. The sample was PBMCs. This TCR derives from a man between 40 and 49 years old in good health and CMV-seronegative. The DNA is TGCGCCAGCAGCCCGAACACAGGGGACCAAGAGACCCAGTACTTC. Translated, this is CASSPNTGDQETQYF.